Listed below are T cell receptor beta chains from one sample, sequenced in a study of OX40 agonist ivuxolimab in advanced cancers. Profiling relied on immunoSEQ multiplex PCR, and the TCRdb table lists in-frame clones only, not all of them. The sample yields more than 75,000 clones, roughly 84% seen once. The source material was CD4+ or CD8+ T cells sorted from blood, sampled in a trial of the OX40 agonist ivuxolimab. Receptors were obtained from an adult with an advanced solid tumor such as melanoma, head and neck, liver or kidney cancer. CDR3s include the opening cysteine and the closing phenylalanine or tryptophan. The D gene is left open where the match is weak. Clone sizes are given selectively: once, few, many, or a class where the clone is expanded.

v_call: TRBV13; j_call: TRBJ2-7; d_call: -; clone_size: -; cdr3_nt: TGTGCCAGCAGCTTAAGGAGCTACGAGCAGTACTTC; cdr3_aa: CASSLRSYEQYF
v_call: TRBV7-3; j_call: TRBJ2-5; d_call: -; clone_size: -; cdr3_nt: TGTGCCAGCAGCCCCCGGAGGGACGAGACCCAGTACTTC; cdr3_aa: CASSPRRDETQYF
v_call: TRBV5-6; j_call: TRBJ1-6; d_call: -; clone_size: -; cdr3_nt: TGTGCCAGCAGCTTGGGTCCAGGGAATTCACCCCTCCACTTT; cdr3_aa: CASSLGPGNSPLHF
v_call: TRBV30; j_call: TRBJ1-1; d_call: -; clone_size: few; cdr3_nt: TGTGCCTGGAGTAAGTCGCTGGGAGGCACTGAAGCTTTCTTT; cdr3_aa: CAWSKSLGGTEAFF
v_call: TRBV28; j_call: TRBJ1-3; d_call: -; clone_size: -; cdr3_nt: TGTGCCAGCAGTTCCCGGGGATCTGGAAACACCATATATTTT; cdr3_aa: CASSSRGSGNTIYF
v_call: TRBV5-4; j_call: TRBJ1-4; d_call: -; clone_size: -; cdr3_nt: TGTGCCAGCAGCCAAGGACAGACGAATGAAAAACTGTTTTTT; cdr3_aa: CASSQGQTNEKLFF
v_call: TRBV29-1; j_call: TRBJ1-3; d_call: -; clone_size: -; cdr3_nt: TGCAGCGTTAGTACTGACTCTGGAAACACCATATATTTT; cdr3_aa: CSVSTDSGNTIYF
v_call: TRBV11-1; j_call: TRBJ1-1; d_call: TRBD1; clone_size: -; cdr3_nt: TGTGCCAGCAGCTTTGAGACAGGGGTTACAACTGAAGCTTTCTTT; cdr3_aa: CASSFETGVTTEAFF
v_call: TRBV19; j_call: TRBJ2-1; d_call: -; clone_size: -; cdr3_nt: TGTGCCAGTAGTATGAAGCTACGAGTTATCTCCTACAATGAGCAGTTCTTC; cdr3_aa: CASSMKLRVISYNEQFF
v_call: TRBV2; j_call: TRBJ1-5; d_call: TRBD1; clone_size: -; cdr3_nt: TGTGCCAGCAGTGAAGATACAGGGGCCAGCAATCAGCCCCAGCATTTT; cdr3_aa: CASSEDTGASNQPQHF
v_call: TRBV4-3; j_call: TRBJ2-6; d_call: -; clone_size: -; cdr3_nt: TGCGCCAGCAGCCAAGGAATGGCCTCTGGGGCCAACGTCCTGACTTTC; cdr3_aa: CASSQGMASGANVLTF
v_call: TRBV27; j_call: TRBJ1-2; d_call: -; clone_size: -; cdr3_nt: TGTGCCAGCAGTTCCTCGAGCGTGACCACGAACTATGGCTACACCTTC; cdr3_aa: CASSSSSVTTNYGYTF
v_call: TRBV28; j_call: TRBJ1-4; d_call: -; clone_size: -; cdr3_nt: TGTGCCAGCCTCCGGGTCGGAATTGAAAAACTGTTTTTT; cdr3_aa: CASLRVGIEKLFF
v_call: TRBV7-6; j_call: TRBJ2-1; d_call: -; clone_size: -; cdr3_nt: TGTGCCAGCAGCCTGACTAGGAAGAATGAGCAGTTCTTC; cdr3_aa: CASSLTRKNEQFF
v_call: TRBV30; j_call: TRBJ2-7; d_call: TRBD2; clone_size: -; cdr3_nt: TGTGCCTGGAGTGTACAGCCGGGAGGCGAGCAGTACTTC; cdr3_aa: CAWSVQPGGEQYF
v_call: TRBV11-2; j_call: TRBJ2-1; d_call: TRBD2; clone_size: -; cdr3_nt: TGTGCCAGCAGCTTATCGGGGGGCTACAATGAGCAGTTCTTC; cdr3_aa: CASSLSGGYNEQFF
v_call: TRBV18; j_call: TRBJ1-5; d_call: TRBD1; clone_size: -; cdr3_nt: TGTGCCAGCTCACCACTCGACAGGGGGCGAGTAAGCAATCAGCCCCAGCATTTT; cdr3_aa: CASSPLDRGRVSNQPQHF
v_call: TRBV7-3; j_call: TRBJ1-1; d_call: -; clone_size: -; cdr3_nt: TGTGCCAGCAGCGCGCCCGGGGGAGGGAAAGCTTTCTTT; cdr3_aa: CASSAPGGGKAFF
v_call: TRBV7-2; j_call: TRBJ2-1; d_call: -; clone_size: -; cdr3_nt: TGTGCCAGCAGCAAAGCGGCGACTAGCTCCTACAATGAGCAGTTCTTC; cdr3_aa: CASSKAATSSYNEQFF
v_call: TRBV4-2; j_call: TRBJ1-1; d_call: -; clone_size: few; cdr3_nt: TGTGCCAGCAGCTCGGCCGAGGGGCAGTCCAACACTGAAGCTTTCTTT; cdr3_aa: CASSSAEGQSNTEAFF
v_call: TRBV4-1; j_call: TRBJ1-2; d_call: -; clone_size: -; cdr3_nt: TGCGCCAGCAGCCAGAACCTTAACTATGGCTACACCTTC; cdr3_aa: CASSQNLNYGYTF
v_call: TRBV5-6; j_call: TRBJ1-1; d_call: -; clone_size: -; cdr3_nt: TGTGCCAGCAGCGGCCTAATTGGGAACACTGAAGCTTTCTTT; cdr3_aa: CASSGLIGNTEAFF
v_call: TRBV12-2; j_call: TRBJ2-3; d_call: -; clone_size: once; cdr3_nt: TGTGCAAGTCGCTTAGGATCGGGTCGTTTCAAACAGACCACAGATACGCAGTATTTT; cdr3_aa: CASRLGSGRFKQTTDTQYF
v_call: TRBV19; j_call: TRBJ1-6; d_call: TRBD1; clone_size: -; cdr3_nt: TGTGCCAGTAGCTGGGGACAGGACGTTTCACCCCTCCACTTT; cdr3_aa: CASSWGQDVSPLHF
v_call: TRBV7-9; j_call: TRBJ2-5; d_call: -; clone_size: -; cdr3_nt: TGTGCCAGCAGCTTAATCGGGGAGACCCAGTACTTC; cdr3_aa: CASSLIGETQYF
v_call: TRBV30; j_call: TRBJ1-2; d_call: -; clone_size: few; cdr3_nt: TGTGCCTGGAGTGCGGACAGCTATGGCTACACCTTC; cdr3_aa: CAWSADSYGYTF
v_call: TRBV30; j_call: TRBJ1-1; d_call: -; clone_size: once; cdr3_nt: TGTGCCTGGGTGGGCGGAGAGGGGATCGGGTTCACTGAAGCTTTCTTT; cdr3_aa: CAWVGGEGIGFTEAFF
v_call: TRBV30; j_call: TRBJ2-3; d_call: -; clone_size: -; cdr3_nt: TGTGCCTGGAGTTTGGTCACAGATACGCAGTATTTT; cdr3_aa: CAWSLVTDTQYF
v_call: TRBV4-2; j_call: TRBJ1-2; d_call: TRBD1; clone_size: few; cdr3_nt: TGTGCCAGCAGCCACACGGGACAGGATGACTATGGCTACACCTTC; cdr3_aa: CASSHTGQDDYGYTF
v_call: TRBV7-6; j_call: TRBJ2-5; d_call: -; clone_size: -; cdr3_nt: TGTGCCAGCAGCTTAGGTCTCCAAGAGACCCAGTACTTC; cdr3_aa: CASSLGLQETQYF
v_call: TRBV5-1; j_call: TRBJ2-1; d_call: TRBD2; clone_size: -; cdr3_nt: TGCGCCAGCAGCTTGGTGCCTAGCGGGGGGGCCAATGAGCAGTTCTTC; cdr3_aa: CASSLVPSGGANEQFF
v_call: TRBV6-1; j_call: TRBJ2-5; d_call: TRBD2; clone_size: few; cdr3_nt: TGTGCCAGCAGCGCGGGACTAGCGGATTTGGAGACCCAGTACTTC; cdr3_aa: CASSAGLADLETQYF
v_call: TRBV5-4; j_call: TRBJ1-3; d_call: TRBD1; clone_size: -; cdr3_nt: TGTGCCAGCAGCTGGACAGGGGGCTTTGGAAACACCATATATTTT; cdr3_aa: CASSWTGGFGNTIYF
v_call: TRBV12-5; j_call: TRBJ1-4; d_call: -; clone_size: -; cdr3_nt: TGTGCTAGTGGACCCGAACAGTATAGCTATGAAAAACTGTTTTTT; cdr3_aa: CASGPEQYSYEKLFF
v_call: TRBV5-6; j_call: TRBJ1-5; d_call: -; clone_size: once; cdr3_nt: TGTGCCAGCAGCCTGCTGGGGACACATAGCAATCAGCCCCAGCATTTT; cdr3_aa: CASSLLGTHSNQPQHF
v_call: TRBV14; j_call: TRBJ2-1; d_call: -; clone_size: -; cdr3_nt: TGTGCCAGCAGCCTATGGCACAGCAATGAGCAGTTCTTC; cdr3_aa: CASSLWHSNEQFF
v_call: TRBV28; j_call: TRBJ2-5; d_call: -; clone_size: -; cdr3_nt: TGTGCCAGCAGTTTACGGGGATGGGGCCAGCAAGAGACCCAGTACTTC; cdr3_aa: CASSLRGWGQQETQYF
v_call: TRBV19; j_call: TRBJ1-4; d_call: TRBD1; clone_size: few; cdr3_nt: TGTGCCAGTGGATCCGGGACAGGTGGGGAAAAACTGTTTTTT; cdr3_aa: CASGSGTGGEKLFF
v_call: TRBV5-1; j_call: TRBJ2-6; d_call: TRBD1; clone_size: -; cdr3_nt: TGCGCCAGCAGCTCTGGCACGGGACAGGGGTCCGGGGCCAACGTCCTGACTTTC; cdr3_aa: CASSSGTGQGSGANVLTF
v_call: TRBV9; j_call: TRBJ2-2; d_call: -; clone_size: -; cdr3_nt: TGTGCCAGCAGCGTAGAGGTGGGGGGCACCGGGGAGCTGTTTTTT; cdr3_aa: CASSVEVGGTGELFF
v_call: TRBV18; j_call: TRBJ1-6; d_call: TRBD1; clone_size: -; cdr3_nt: TGTGCCAGCTCACCACCGGGACAGGGGTTGTCACCCCTCCACTTT; cdr3_aa: CASSPPGQGLSPLHF
v_call: TRBV10-3; j_call: TRBJ1-6; d_call: -; clone_size: -; cdr3_nt: TGTGCCATCAGCCCGGGGGGGAGTTCACCCCTCCACTTT; cdr3_aa: CAISPGGSSPLHF
v_call: TRBV2; j_call: TRBJ2-2; d_call: -; clone_size: -; cdr3_nt: TGTGCCAGCAAGGGCAGGAGTACCGGGGAGCTGTTTTTT; cdr3_aa: CASKGRSTGELFF
v_call: TRBV28; j_call: TRBJ1-2; d_call: TRBD1; clone_size: few; cdr3_nt: TGTGCCAGCAGTCCCGCGACAGGGGGTGGCTACACCTTC; cdr3_aa: CASSPATGGGYTF
v_call: TRBV19; j_call: TRBJ2-2; d_call: -; clone_size: -; cdr3_nt: TGTGCCAGTAGTATGCAGGAGAACACCGGGGAGCTGTTTTTT; cdr3_aa: CASSMQENTGELFF
v_call: TRBV7-2; j_call: TRBJ1-1; d_call: -; clone_size: -; cdr3_nt: TGTGCCAGCAGCTTAGTCGGGGGATATGGGTACACTGAAGCTTTCTTT; cdr3_aa: CASSLVGGYGYTEAFF
v_call: TRBV4-1; j_call: TRBJ2-7; d_call: -; clone_size: -; cdr3_nt: TGCGCCAGCGCCTCCGGGCCCACCGAAGGAGGGCAGTACTTC; cdr3_aa: CASASGPTEGGQYF
v_call: TRBV13; j_call: TRBJ1-1; d_call: -; clone_size: -; cdr3_nt: TGTGCCAGCAGCTTAGGCCAGGGGAGTGAAGCTTTCTTT; cdr3_aa: CASSLGQGSEAFF
v_call: TRBV12-5; j_call: TRBJ2-1; d_call: TRBD1; clone_size: -; cdr3_nt: TGTGCTAGTGGCCCCCAGCGGACAGGGGTGAATGAGCAGTTCTTC; cdr3_aa: CASGPQRTGVNEQFF
v_call: TRBV2; j_call: TRBJ2-7; d_call: -; clone_size: -; cdr3_nt: TGTGCCAGCAGGGGGATCCGCTCCTACGAGCAGTACTTC; cdr3_aa: CASRGIRSYEQYF
v_call: TRBV6-6; j_call: TRBJ2-1; d_call: TRBD2; clone_size: -; cdr3_nt: TGTGCCAGCAGTTACCGAGCGGGGGGGCAAAATGAGCAGTTCTTC; cdr3_aa: CASSYRAGGQNEQFF
v_call: TRBV2; j_call: TRBJ1-2; d_call: -; clone_size: once; cdr3_nt: TGTGCCAGCAGTTTCGGGTCTTATGGCTACACCTTC; cdr3_aa: CASSFGSYGYTF
v_call: TRBV4-3; j_call: TRBJ2-1; d_call: -; clone_size: -; cdr3_nt: TGCGCCAGCAGCCTGGGGAGTAAGGGCTACAATGAGCAGTTCTTC; cdr3_aa: CASSLGSKGYNEQFF
v_call: TRBV29-1; j_call: TRBJ2-4; d_call: TRBD2; clone_size: -; cdr3_nt: TGCAGCGTCCGAGGGTTGGGAGGGTCGGTCGGCAAAAACATTCAGTACTTC; cdr3_aa: CSVRGLGGSVGKNIQYF